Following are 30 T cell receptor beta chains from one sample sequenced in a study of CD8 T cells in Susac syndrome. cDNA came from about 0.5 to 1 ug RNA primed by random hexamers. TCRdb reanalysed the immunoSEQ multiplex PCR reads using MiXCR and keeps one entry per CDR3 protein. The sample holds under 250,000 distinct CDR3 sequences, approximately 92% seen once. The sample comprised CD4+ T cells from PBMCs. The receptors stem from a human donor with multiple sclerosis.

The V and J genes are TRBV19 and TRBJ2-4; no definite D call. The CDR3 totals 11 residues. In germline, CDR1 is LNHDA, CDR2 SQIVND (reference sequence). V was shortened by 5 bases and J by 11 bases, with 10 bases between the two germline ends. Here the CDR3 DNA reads TGTGCCAGTAGTTTTGGTTTCCTTCAGTACTTC. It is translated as CASSFGFLQYF.

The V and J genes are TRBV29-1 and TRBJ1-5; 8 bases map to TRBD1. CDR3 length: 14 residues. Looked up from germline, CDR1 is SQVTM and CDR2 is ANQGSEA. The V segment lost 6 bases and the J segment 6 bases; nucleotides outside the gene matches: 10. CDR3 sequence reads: CSVAGTGMSQPQHF. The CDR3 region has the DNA TGCAGCGTAGCCGGGACAGGAATGAGTCAGCCCCAGCATTTT.

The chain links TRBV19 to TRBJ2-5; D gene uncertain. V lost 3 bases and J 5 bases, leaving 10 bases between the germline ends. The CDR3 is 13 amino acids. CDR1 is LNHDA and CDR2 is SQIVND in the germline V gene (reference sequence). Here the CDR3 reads CASSIQARETQYF. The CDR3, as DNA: TGTGCCAGTAGTATCCAGGCCCGGGAGACCCAGTACTTC. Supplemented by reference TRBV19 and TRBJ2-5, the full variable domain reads DGGITQSPKYLFRKEGQNVTLSCEQNLNHDAMYWYRQDPGQGLRLIYYSQIVNDFQKGDIAEGYSVSREKKESFPLTVTSAQKNPTAFYLCASSIQARETQYFGPGTRLLVL.

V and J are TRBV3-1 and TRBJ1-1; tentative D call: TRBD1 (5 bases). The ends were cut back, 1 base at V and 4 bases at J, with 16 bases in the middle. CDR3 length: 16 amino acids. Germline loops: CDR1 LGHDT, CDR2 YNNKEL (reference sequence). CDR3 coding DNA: TGTGCCAGCAGCCAAGTAGGTCTGACGGGGGGCACTGAAGCTTTCTTT. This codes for CASSQVGLTGGTEAFF. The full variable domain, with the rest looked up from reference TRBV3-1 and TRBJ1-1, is DTAVSQTPKYLVTQMGNDKSIKCEQNLGHDTMYWYKQDSKKFLKIMFSYNNKELIINETVPNRFSPKSPDKAHLNLHINSLELGDSAVYFCASSQVGLTGGTEAFFGQGTRLTVV.

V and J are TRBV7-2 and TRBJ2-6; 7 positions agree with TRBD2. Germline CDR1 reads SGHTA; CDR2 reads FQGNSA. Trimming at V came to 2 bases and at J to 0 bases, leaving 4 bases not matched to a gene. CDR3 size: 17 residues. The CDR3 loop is CASSLLGGSSGANVLTF. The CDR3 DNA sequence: TGTGCCAGCAGCTTATTGGGGGGGAGCTCTGGGGCCAACGTCCTGACTTTC.

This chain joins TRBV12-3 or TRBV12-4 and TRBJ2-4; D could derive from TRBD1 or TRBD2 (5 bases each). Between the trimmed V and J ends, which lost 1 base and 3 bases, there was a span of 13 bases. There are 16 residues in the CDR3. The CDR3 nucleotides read TGTGCCAGCAGTTTAGGGCTGGGGGTAGGCAAAAACATTCAGTACTTC. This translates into CASSLGLGVGKNIQYF.

The CDR3, as DNA: TGCAGCGTTGAAGAATCGTTAAGGGTCAGAGAAGCTTTCTTT. Translated, it gives CSVEESLRVREAFF. The chain uses TRBV29-1 and TRBJ1-1, with D unresolved. The CDR3 extends over 14 amino acids. Germline assignment: CDR1 SQVTM and CDR2 ANQGSEA. V was trimmed by 0 bases and J by 8 bases, leaving 16 bases between them.

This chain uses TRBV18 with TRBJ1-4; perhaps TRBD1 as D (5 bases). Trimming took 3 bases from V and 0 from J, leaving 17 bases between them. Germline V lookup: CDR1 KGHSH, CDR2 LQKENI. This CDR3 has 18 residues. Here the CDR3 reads CASSPPGGVLSTNEKLFF. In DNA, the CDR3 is TGTGCCAGCTCACCTCCCGGGGGTGTTTTGTCAACTAATGAAAAACTGTTTTTT.

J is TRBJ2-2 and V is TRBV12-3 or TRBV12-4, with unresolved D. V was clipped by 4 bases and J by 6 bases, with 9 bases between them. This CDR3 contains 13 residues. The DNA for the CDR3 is TGTGCCAGCAGTTATAGACGGTCCGGGGAGCTGTTTTTT. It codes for CASSYRRSGELFF.

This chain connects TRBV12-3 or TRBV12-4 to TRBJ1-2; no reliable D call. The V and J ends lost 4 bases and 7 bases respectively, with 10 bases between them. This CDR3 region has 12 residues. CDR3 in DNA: TGTGCCAGCAGTTCAGGCTTCGCTGGCTACACCTTC. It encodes CASSSGFAGYTF.

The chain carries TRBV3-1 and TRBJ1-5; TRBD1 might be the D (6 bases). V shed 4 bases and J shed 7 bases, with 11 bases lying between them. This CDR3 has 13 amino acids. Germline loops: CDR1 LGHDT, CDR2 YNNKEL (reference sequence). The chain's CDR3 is CASSRGRGQPQHF. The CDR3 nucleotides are TGTGCCAGCAGCCGAGGCAGGGGCCAGCCCCAGCATTTT.

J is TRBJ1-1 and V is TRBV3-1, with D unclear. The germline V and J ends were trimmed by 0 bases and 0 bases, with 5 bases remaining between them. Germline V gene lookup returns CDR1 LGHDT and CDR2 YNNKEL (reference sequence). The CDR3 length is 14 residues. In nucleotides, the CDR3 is TGTGCCAGCAGCCAAGATGGGGTGAACACTGAAGCTTTCTTT. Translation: CASSQDGVNTEAFF.

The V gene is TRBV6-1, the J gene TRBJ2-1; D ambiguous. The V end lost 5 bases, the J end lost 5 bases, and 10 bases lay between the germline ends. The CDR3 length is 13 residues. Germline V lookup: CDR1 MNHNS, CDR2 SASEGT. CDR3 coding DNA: TGTGCCAGCAGTAAGACCTTTAACAATGAGCAGTTCTTC. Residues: CASSKTFNNEQFF.

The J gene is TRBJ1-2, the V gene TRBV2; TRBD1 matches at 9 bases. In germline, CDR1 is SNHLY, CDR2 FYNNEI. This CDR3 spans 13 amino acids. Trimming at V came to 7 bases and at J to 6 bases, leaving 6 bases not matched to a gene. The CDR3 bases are TGTGCCAGCACCGAGGACAGGGGCAATGGCTACACCTTC. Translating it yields CASTEDRGNGYTF.

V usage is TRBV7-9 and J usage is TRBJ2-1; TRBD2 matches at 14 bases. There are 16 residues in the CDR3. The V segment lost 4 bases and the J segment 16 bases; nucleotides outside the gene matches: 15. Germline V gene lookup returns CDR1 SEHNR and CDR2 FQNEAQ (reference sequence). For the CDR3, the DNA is TGTGCCAGCAGCTACGTAGGGACTAGCGGGAGTCCCCGGCACTTCTTC. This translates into CASSYVGTSGSPRHFF. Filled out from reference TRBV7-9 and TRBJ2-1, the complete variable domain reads DTGVSQNPRHKITKRGQNVTFRCDPISEHNRLYWYRQTLGQGPEFLTYFQNEAQLEKSRLLSDRFSAERPKGSFSTLEIQRTEQGDSAMYLCASSYVGTSGSPRHFFGPGTRLTVL.

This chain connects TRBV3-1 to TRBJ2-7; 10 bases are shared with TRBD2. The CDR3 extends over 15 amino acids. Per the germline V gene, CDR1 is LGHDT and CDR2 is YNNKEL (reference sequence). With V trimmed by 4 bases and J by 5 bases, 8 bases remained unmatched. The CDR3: CASSLLAGRLHEQYV. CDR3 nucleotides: TGTGCCAGCAGCCTACTAGCGGGAAGGCTCCACGAGCAGTACGTC.

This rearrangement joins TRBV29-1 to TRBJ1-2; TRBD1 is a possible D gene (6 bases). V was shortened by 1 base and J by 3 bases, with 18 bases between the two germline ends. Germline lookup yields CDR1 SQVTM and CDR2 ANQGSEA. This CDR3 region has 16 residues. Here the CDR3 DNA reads TGCAGCGTTGAAGGAGAACGGACAGCGACTCACTATGGCTACACCTTC. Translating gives CSVEGERTATHYGYTF.

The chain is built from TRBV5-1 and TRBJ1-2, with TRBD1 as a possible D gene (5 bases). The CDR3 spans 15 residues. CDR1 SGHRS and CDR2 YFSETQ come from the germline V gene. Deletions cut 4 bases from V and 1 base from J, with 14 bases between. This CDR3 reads CASSAGRLHNYGYTF. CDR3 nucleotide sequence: TGCGCCAGCAGCGCGGGACGGTTGCATAACTATGGCTACACCTTC.

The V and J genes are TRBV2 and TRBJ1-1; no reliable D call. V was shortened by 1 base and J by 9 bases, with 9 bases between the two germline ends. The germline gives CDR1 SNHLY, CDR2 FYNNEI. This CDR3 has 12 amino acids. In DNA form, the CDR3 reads TGTGCCAGCAGTGAAGGGCGTACAAAAGCTTTCTTT. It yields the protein CASSEGRTKAFF.

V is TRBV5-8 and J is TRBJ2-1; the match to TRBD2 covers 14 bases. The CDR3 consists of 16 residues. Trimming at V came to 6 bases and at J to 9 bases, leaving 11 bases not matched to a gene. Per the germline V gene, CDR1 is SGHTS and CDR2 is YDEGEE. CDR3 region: CASNYFTGTSGGEQFF. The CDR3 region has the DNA TGTGCCAGCAACTATTTCACCGGGACTAGCGGGGGTGAGCAGTTCTTC.

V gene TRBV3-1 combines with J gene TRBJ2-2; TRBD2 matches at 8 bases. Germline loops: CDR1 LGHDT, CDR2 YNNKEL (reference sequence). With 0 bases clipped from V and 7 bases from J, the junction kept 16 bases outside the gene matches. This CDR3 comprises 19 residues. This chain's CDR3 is CASSQERHSGLARVGELFF. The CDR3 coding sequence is TGTGCCAGCAGCCAAGAGCGACACTCCGGACTAGCTCGAGTCGGGGAGCTGTTTTTT.

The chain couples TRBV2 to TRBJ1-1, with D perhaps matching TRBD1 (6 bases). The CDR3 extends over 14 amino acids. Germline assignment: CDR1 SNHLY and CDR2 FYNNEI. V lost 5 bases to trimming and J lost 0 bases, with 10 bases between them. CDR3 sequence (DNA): TGTGCCAGCAGTCCACAGGGTGTGAACACTGAAGCTTTCTTT. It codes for CASSPQGVNTEAFF.

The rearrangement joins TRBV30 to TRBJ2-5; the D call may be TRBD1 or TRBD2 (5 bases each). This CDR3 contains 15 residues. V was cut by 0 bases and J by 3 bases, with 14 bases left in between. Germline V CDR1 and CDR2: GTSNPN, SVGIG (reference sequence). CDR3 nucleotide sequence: TGTGCCTGGAGTGTACAAGGGACCATTAAAGAGACCCAGTACTTC. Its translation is CAWSVQGTIKETQYF.

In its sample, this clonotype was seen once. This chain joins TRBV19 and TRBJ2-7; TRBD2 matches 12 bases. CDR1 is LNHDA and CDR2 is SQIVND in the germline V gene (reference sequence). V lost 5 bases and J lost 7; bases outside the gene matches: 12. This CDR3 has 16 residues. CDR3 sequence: CASSLPGTSGLQEQYV. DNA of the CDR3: TGTGCCAGTAGTCTTCCCGGGACTAGCGGGCTCCAGGAGCAGTACGTC.

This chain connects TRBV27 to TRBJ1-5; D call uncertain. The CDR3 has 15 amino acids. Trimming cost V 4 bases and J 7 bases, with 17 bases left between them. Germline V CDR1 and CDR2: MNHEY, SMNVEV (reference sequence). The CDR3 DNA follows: TGTGCCAGCAGTTATATAAGGACCCCGGGGCAGCCCCAGCATTTT. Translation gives CASSYIRTPGQPQHF.

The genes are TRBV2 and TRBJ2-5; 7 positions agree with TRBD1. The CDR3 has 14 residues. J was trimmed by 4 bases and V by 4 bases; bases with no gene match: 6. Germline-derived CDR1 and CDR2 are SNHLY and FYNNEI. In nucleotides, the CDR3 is TGTGCCAGCAGTGCGATGGACAGGAGAGAGACCCAGTACTTC. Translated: CASSAMDRRETQYF.

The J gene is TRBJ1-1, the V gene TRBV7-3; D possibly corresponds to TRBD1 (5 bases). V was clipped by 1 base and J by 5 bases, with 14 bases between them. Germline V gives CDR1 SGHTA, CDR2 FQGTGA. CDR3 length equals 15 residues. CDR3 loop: CASSLNGQGGTEAFF. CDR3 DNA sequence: TGTGCCAGCAGCTTAAACGGTCAGGGCGGGACTGAAGCTTTCTTT.

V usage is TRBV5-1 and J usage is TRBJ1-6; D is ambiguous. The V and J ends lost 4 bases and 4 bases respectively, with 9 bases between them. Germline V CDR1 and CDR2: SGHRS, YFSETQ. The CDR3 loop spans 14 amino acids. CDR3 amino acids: CASSEYEYNSPLHF. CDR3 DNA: TGCGCCAGCAGCGAGTACGAATATAATTCACCCCTCCACTTT.

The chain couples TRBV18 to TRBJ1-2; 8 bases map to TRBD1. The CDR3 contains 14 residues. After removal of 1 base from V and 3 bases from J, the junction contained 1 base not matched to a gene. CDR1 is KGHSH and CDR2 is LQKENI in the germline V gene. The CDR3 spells CASSPRGQDYGYTF. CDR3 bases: TGTGCCAGCTCACCACGGGGACAGGACTATGGCTACACCTTC.

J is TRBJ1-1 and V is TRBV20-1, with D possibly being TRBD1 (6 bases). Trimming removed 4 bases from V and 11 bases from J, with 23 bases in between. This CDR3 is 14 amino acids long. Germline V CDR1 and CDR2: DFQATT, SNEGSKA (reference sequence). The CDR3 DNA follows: TGCAGTGCTACCAACATCGGACAGTTCTTGAGGGCTTTCTTT. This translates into CSATNIGQFLRAFF.